The clone carrying this TCR beta chain is medium-sized. The sample comes from a study of HIV-infected patients and healthy controls. Alpha and beta constant-region primers primed reverse transcription of 400 to 500 ng RNA. Separate chain-specific third strand synthesis with multiplexing indices produced the alpha and beta libraries. TCRdb reprocessed the 5' RACE reads via MiXCR and lists one record per CDR3 protein. The table records over 3,500 distinct CDR3 sequences, 13% of them present only once. No cell fractionation was done, so the repertoire covers all unsorted peripheral blood T cells. Germline CDR1 is SGHRS and CDR2 is YFSETQ. The V segment lost 1 base and the J segment 3 bases; nucleotides outside the gene matches: 3. The CDR3 covers 16 residues.

The specimen was blood, collected before antiretroviral therapy. The source of this sequence is an adult with HIV infection. V and J are TRBV5-1 and TRBJ2-2; 10 bases fit TRBD2. CDR3 DNA: TGCGCCAGCAGCTTGACTGGGACTAGCGACACCGGGGAGCTGTTTTTT. It codes for CASSLTGTSDTGELFF.